These 24 T cell receptor beta chains originate from one sample sequenced in a study of cytomegalovirus exposure and HLA in healthy donors (dated by TCRdb to the late 2010s). The library was obtained by the immunoSEQ multiplex PCR assay. For the multiplex PCR, a mixture combining 60 forward primers for TCR Vbeta segments and 13 reverse primers for TCR Jbeta segments was used. Entries here come from immuneACCESS through TCRdb and include only in-frame sequences with V and J called. Some clones fail to appear in such tables; in the studies checked, an unresolved V gene covers under half of the shortfall, and the cause of the remainder is unknown. The sample table records some 160,000 clones; about 80% of these occur just once. 1.7% of the sample rests with the top ten. The sample comprised PBMCs. These receptors were obtained from a woman in her thirties in good health and CMV-seronegative.

This CDR3 is CASSKETGGSTEAFF. In DNA form, the CDR3 reads TGTGCCAGCAGTAAAGAAACAGGGGGCAGTACTGAAGCTTTCTTT. The chain couples TRBV2 to TRBJ1-1, with 9 positions matching TRBD1. The CDR3 runs to 15 residues. Germline V CDR1 and CDR2: SNHLY, FYNNEI. With V trimmed by 5 bases and J by 5 bases, 9 bases remained unmatched.

This clone occurred once. The DNA of the CDR3 is TGCAGCGTTTCACAGGGCAATCAGCCCCAGCATTTT. Protein: CSVSQGNQPQHF. The chain links TRBV29-1 to TRBJ1-5, with a weak D call TRBD1 (5 bases). CDR3 length equals 12 residues. Germline loops: CDR1 SQVTM, CDR2 ANQGSEA. The V and J ends lost 5 bases and 2 bases respectively, with 7 bases between them.

The V and J genes are TRBV9 and TRBJ2-3, with TRBD2 identical over 7 bases. Germline CDR1 and CDR2: SGDLS and YYNGEE. The CDR3 extends over 17 amino acids. V dropped 4 bases and J dropped 2; count of bases not matched to a gene: 13. Here the CDR3 reads CASSLESGTAPTDTQYF. In DNA, the CDR3 is TGTGCCAGCAGCCTTGAGAGCGGGACCGCCCCCACAGATACGCAGTATTTT.

This rearrangement joins TRBV6-6 to TRBJ1-1, with 7 bases fitting TRBD1. Germline V CDR1 and CDR2: MNHNY, SVGAGI (reference sequence). This CDR3 comprises 13 residues. Germline trimming cut 6 bases from V and 7 bases from J; bases unmatched to any gene: 8. CDR3 residues: CASRTEGQVEAFF. The CDR3 bases are TGTGCCAGCAGAACCGAAGGACAGGTTGAAGCTTTCTTT.

CDR3 bases: TGTGCCAGCAGCAAAATAGGGGACGAGCAGTACTTC. Amino acids: CASSKIGDEQYF. This chain links TRBV5-4 with TRBJ2-7, with a tentative D call TRBD1 (5 bases). V lost 4 bases and J 5 bases, leaving 10 bases between the germline ends. The CDR3 sequence is 12 residues long. Germline V lookup: CDR1 SGHNT, CDR2 YYREEE (reference sequence).

This rearrangement joins TRBV5-1 to TRBJ1-1, with D perhaps TRBD1 (5 bases). Trimming pared 4 bases from V and 7 bases from J, leaving 20 bases between. This CDR3 contains 15 residues. Germline V lookup: CDR1 SGHRS, CDR2 YFSETQ. CDR3 region: CASSQRGEGRFEAFF. CDR3 bases: TGCGCCAGCAGCCAAAGAGGGGAGGGACGATTTGAAGCTTTCTTT.

J is TRBJ1-2 and V is TRBV29-1; D gene ambiguous. The CDR3 is 12 amino acids. V gave up 3 bases and J gave up 2 bases, with 7 bases separating them. Germline CDR1 reads SQVTM; CDR2 reads ANQGSEA. CDR3 nucleotides: TGCAGCGTTGACTCCCTCAACTATGGCTACACCTTC. Translating gives CSVDSLNYGYTF.

In its sample, this clone was seen a few times. The rearrangement links TRBV5-4 to TRBJ2-5; 10 bases map to TRBD1. J was trimmed by 4 bases and V by 4 bases; bases with no gene match: 4. Germline-derived CDR1 and CDR2 are SGHNT and YYREEE (reference sequence). The CDR3 is 14 amino acids. The CDR3 coding sequence is TGTGCCAGCAGCAAGACAGGGGGCGTAGAGACCCAGTACTTC. Its protein product is CASSKTGGVETQYF.

The chain has TRBV30 and TRBJ1-6, with no clear D. The CDR3 totals 13 residues. V was clipped by 4 bases and J by 8 bases, with 12 bases between them. Germline values: CDR1 GTSNPN, CDR2 SVGIG (reference sequence). The CDR3 DNA follows: TGTGCCTGGACTTTGGACTGGGATTCACCCCTCCACTTT. Translation: CAWTLDWDSPLHF.

This clone was recorded once. V and J are TRBV5-4 and TRBJ2-7; D possibly corresponds to TRBD1 (5 bases). V lost 0 bases, J lost 6 bases, and 16 bases lay in between. CDR3 length: 15 amino acids. Germline CDR1 and CDR2: SGHNT and YYREEE (reference sequence). CDR3 sequence: CASSLEAGKVREQYF. The CDR3 DNA reads as TGTGCCAGCAGCTTGGAGGCAGGGAAGGTCCGCGAGCAGTACTTC.

The gene calls are TRBV7-3 and TRBJ2-1; 10 bases fit TRBD2. Germline V CDR1 and CDR2: SGHTA, FQGTGA. V shed 5 bases, J shed 4 bases, and the junction held 5 bases outside the gene matches. The CDR3 spans 15 residues. The chain's CDR3 is CASSASSGGYNEQFF. DNA for the CDR3: TGTGCCAGCAGCGCGTCTAGCGGGGGTTACAATGAGCAGTTCTTC.

The rearrangement uses TRBV12-5 and TRBJ1-1, with D maybe TRBD1 (5 bases). The CDR3 runs to 13 residues. Looked up from germline, CDR1 is LGHNT and CDR2 is FRNRAP. Trimming removed 1 base at V and 6 bases at J, with 9 bases between. The CDR3 bases are TGTGCTAGTGGTTTGGCCGGGGGGTCTGAAGCTTTCTTT. The encoded protein is CASGLAGGSEAFF.

The chain joins TRBV7-9 to TRBJ1-4; D may be TRBD1 (5 bases). Trimming took 2 bases from V and 3 from J, leaving 13 bases between them. This CDR3 comprises 16 residues. Germline-derived CDR1 and CDR2 are SEHNR and FQNEAQ (reference sequence). The CDR3 bases are TGTGCCAGCAGCTTAAGGCAGGGTGGGGCTAATGAAAAACTGTTTTTT. It yields the protein CASSLRQGGANEKLFF.

The chain employs TRBV11-2 and TRBJ1-4, with 10 bases lining up with TRBD1. With 3 bases clipped from V and 9 bases from J, the junction kept 4 bases outside the gene matches. The V gene's germline CDR1 is SGHAT and CDR2 FQNNGV. The CDR3 covers 14 residues. CDR3 sequence: CASSLTGGEKKLFF. Written as DNA, the CDR3 is TGTGCCAGCAGCTTGACAGGGGGCGAGAAAAAACTGTTTTTT. Variable domain in full (rest from reference TRBV11-2 and TRBJ1-4): EAGVAQSPRYKIIEKRQSVAFWCNPISGHATLYWYQQILGQGPKLLIQFQNNGVVDDSQLPKDRFSAERLKGVDSTLKIQPAKLEDSAVYLCASSLTGGEKKLFFGSGTQLSVL.

This chain connects TRBV5-1 to TRBJ2-3, with D perhaps matching TRBD2 (6 bases). V was trimmed by 4 bases and J by 9 bases, leaving 15 bases between them. Germline lookup yields CDR1 SGHRS and CDR2 YFSETQ. The CDR3 loop spans 13 amino acids. The CDR3 is CASSPGAGKTQYF. In DNA form, the CDR3 reads TGCGCCAGCAGCCCGGGTGCGGGGAAGACGCAGTATTTT.

This clone was observed a few times. The chain links TRBV7-2 to TRBJ1-5, with 9 positions matching TRBD1. V gave up 4 bases and J gave up 4 bases; unmatched junction bases: 8. Germline loops: CDR1 SGHTA, CDR2 FQGNSA. The CDR3 runs 16 residues. As DNA, the CDR3 is TGTGCCAGCAGCTCGGGACAGGGATTTACTAATCAGCCCCAGCATTTT. Amino acids: CASSSGQGFTNQPQHF.

The J gene is TRBJ2-7, the V gene TRBV5-1, with D hard to call. Germline V gives CDR1 SGHRS, CDR2 YFSETQ. This CDR3 is built from 12 residues. V was trimmed by 4 bases and J by 3 bases, leaving 8 bases between them. The CDR3, as DNA: TGCGCCAGCAGCGACTCCCGCTACGAGCAGTACTTC. Its translation is CASSDSRYEQYF.

V is TRBV9 and J is TRBJ2-2; possible D gene TRBD1, 6 bases. Per germline, CDR1 SGDLS and CDR2 YYNGEE. V was shortened by 0 bases and J by 3 bases, with 9 bases between the two germline ends. The CDR3 is 15 amino acids. The CDR3 nucleotides read TGTGCCAGCAGCGTAGAGGGGACACACACCGGGGAGCTGTTTTTT. Translation gives CASSVEGTHTGELFF.

V and J are TRBV5-8 and TRBJ2-2; 7 nucleotides align to TRBD1. Germline trimming cut 3 bases from V and 4 bases from J; bases unmatched to any gene: 9. The CDR3 totals 16 residues. Germline V CDR1 and CDR2: SGHTS, YDEGEE. The CDR3 loop reads CASSSGQVLITGELFF. CDR3 in DNA: TGTGCCAGCAGCTCCGGACAGGTTTTAATCACCGGGGAGCTGTTTTTT.

This clone showed up just a few times. This sequence joins TRBV5-5 and TRBJ2-1; 9 nucleotides agree with TRBD2. CDR3 length: 15 residues. Germline V lookup: CDR1 SGHKS, CDR2 YYEKEE (reference sequence). J gave up 9 bases and V 1 base, and 8 bases lay outside the gene matches. The CDR3 bases are TGTGCCAGCAGCTTGCTAGCGGGGTCTCCGGGTGAGCAGTTCTTC. Translation: CASSLLAGSPGEQFF.

The rearrangement links TRBV11-2 to TRBJ1-1, with TRBD1 identical over 8 bases. This CDR3 is 16 amino acids long. Germline V gene sequence: CDR1 SGHAT, CDR2 FQNNGV. Losses at the gene ends were 5 bases for V and 3 bases for J; bases not matched to a gene: 11. The CDR3 nucleotides read TGTGCCAGCAGCCCTCAGCTTCAGGGGGCGGACACTGAAGCTTTCTTT. Residues: CASSPQLQGADTEAFF.

Here the CDR3 DNA reads TGCAGCGTTGTGGGACAGTCTAACTATGGCTACACCTTC. Translating it yields CSVVGQSNYGYTF. The chain joins TRBV29-1 to TRBJ1-2, with 7 bases aligning to TRBD1. Looked up from germline, CDR1 is SQVTM and CDR2 is ANQGSEA. There are 13 residues in the CDR3. J was trimmed by 0 bases and V by 4 bases; bases with no gene match: 2.

The V call is TRBV7-2, the J call TRBJ1-2; 9 nucleotides match TRBD1. V lost 5 bases, J lost 2 bases, and 3 bases stayed unmatched. The CDR3 is 14 amino acids. CDR1 SGHTA and CDR2 FQGNSA come from the germline V gene. CDR3 region: CASSHTGGNYGYTF. CDR3 nucleotides: TGTGCCAGCAGCCATACAGGGGGCAACTATGGCTACACCTTC.

This clone was seen more than once but under ten times. The J gene is TRBJ1-2, the V gene TRBV9; D is possibly TRBD1 (5 bases). V was trimmed by 1 base and J by 2 bases, leaving 6 bases between them. Germline V gene sequence: CDR1 SGDLS, CDR2 YYNGEE. The CDR3 length is 13 residues. The CDR3 protein is CASSVPGNYGYTF. As DNA, the CDR3 is TGTGCCAGCAGCGTACCAGGGAACTATGGCTACACCTTC.